Listed below are T cell receptor beta chains from one sample, sequenced in a study of blood T cell repertoires in COVID-19. TCRdb's copy holds only in-frame clones and misses some; the assay was immunoSEQ multiplex PCR. This sample carries fewer than 350,000 clones, 85% of them seen once, and the ten largest clones take 2% to 3%. Sample: PBMCs or T cells enriched from blood (not recorded which). The receptor source for this set is a woman aged 50 to 65 who had recovered from COVID-19. Each CDR3 is given with its conserved first and last residue.

V,J,CDR3
TRBV19,TRBJ2-1,CASNNGRGRDEQFF
TRBV28,TRBJ1-5,CASSLGGGRVNQPQHF
TRBV7-9,TRBJ1-1,CASSPERGRNTEAFF
TRBV2,TRBJ1-5,CASSERREHNQPQHF
TRBV5-1,TRBJ2-6,CASSLRGQGLSGANVLTF
TRBV18,TRBJ1-5,CASSPGSNQPQHF
TRBV7-9,TRBJ1-2,CASSLETSPYGYTF
TRBV6-2/TRBV6-3,TRBJ2-1,CASSSSTLAGVNNEQFF
TRBV18,TRBJ1-3,CASTLQGAMASGNTIYF
TRBV7-9,TRBJ1-2,CAGRQGKDYGYTF
TRBV25-1,TRBJ2-5,CASSTRTPIQETQYF
TRBV7-2,TRBJ1-2,CASSLDIGTGGYGYTF
TRBV2,TRBJ1-5,CASNERGGGDQPQHF
TRBV2,TRBJ1-2,CASSPLRTGNGVAF
TRBV5-1,TRBJ2-6,CASSVPGQGASGANVLTF
TRBV5-5,TRBJ2-5,CASSLIPGQNGETQYF
TRBV9,TRBJ2-7,CASSQFGTVYEQYF
TRBV19,TRBJ2-7,CASRGGRSYEQYF
TRBV30,TRBJ1-2,CAWTRATGAGGYTF
TRBV28,TRBJ2-7,CASTSGGGVASYEQYF
TRBV19,TRBJ2-3,CASSTAGARTDTQYF
TRBV27,TRBJ2-1,CASSFSSGRALNEQFF
TRBV6-5,TRBJ1-1,CASSRTGRNTEAFF
TRBV5-6,TRBJ2-3,CASSLRRTGGDTQYF
TRBV4-1,TRBJ1-2,CASSRLNADGYTF
TRBV5-4,TRBJ2-7,CASSLNVGLVSYEQYF
TRBV11-3,TRBJ2-5,CASSSSLAGERQETQYF
TRBV2,TRBJ1-6,CAGRLGQGSPLHF
TRBV7-2,TRBJ1-5,CASSSEGQGRGQPQHF
TRBV6-6,TRBJ1-4,CASRGGTGEKLFF
TRBV29-1,TRBJ1-4,CSVEAGEKLFF
TRBV30,TRBJ1-2,CAWSGYRGFNYGYTF
TRBV9,TRBJ1-1,CASSVDRNTEAFF
TRBV30,TRBJ1-2,CAWDEGDYGYTF
TRBV12-3/TRBV12-4,TRBJ1-6,CASSGTGAPLHF
TRBV19,TRBJ2-1,CASSIALPFMGLASNEQFF
TRBV11-2,TRBJ1-4,CASSLVRGLANEKLFF
TRBV5-1,TRBJ1-5,CASSPTAGSNQPQHF
TRBV5-8,TRBJ1-6,CASTLYWGEGNSPLHF
TRBV7-9,TRBJ1-1,CAIIPAEAFF
TRBV6-5,TRBJ1-1,CASSYRVVRGTEAFF
TRBV5-1,TRBJ2-5,CASSPMERGGQETQYF
TRBV6-1,TRBJ2-5,CASSDRALAGVGETQYF
TRBV5-4,TRBJ1-6,CASSYRGNSPLHF
TRBV19,TRBJ2-3,CASSIPGQAGRYF
TRBV5-1,TRBJ1-4,CASPRGRDEKLFF
TRBV4-1,TRBJ1-2,CASSPPPAGYGYTF
TRBV12-3/TRBV12-4,TRBJ1-2,CASSLDRYYGYTF
TRBV27,TRBJ2-3,CASTRTGTRGLKTQYF
TRBV5-1,TRBJ1-2,CASGTRQGMHGYTF
TRBV15,TRBJ1-1,CATSRQVQNTEAFF
TRBV5-4,TRBJ1-2,CASSWDRPIGGYTF
TRBV15,TRBJ1-2,CATSRRTGANRYTF
TRBV28,TRBJ2-7,CASSFLNEQYF
TRBV7-9,TRBJ1-4,CASSLGIGRGSTNEKLFF
TRBV19,TRBJ2-3,CASSIRTSGEGTQYF
TRBV2,TRBJ1-2,CASSAGDSHYGYTF
TRBV7-3,TRBJ1-6,CASSVTGLLASPLHF
TRBV5-6,TRBJ1-1,CASSPETGRGGTEAFF